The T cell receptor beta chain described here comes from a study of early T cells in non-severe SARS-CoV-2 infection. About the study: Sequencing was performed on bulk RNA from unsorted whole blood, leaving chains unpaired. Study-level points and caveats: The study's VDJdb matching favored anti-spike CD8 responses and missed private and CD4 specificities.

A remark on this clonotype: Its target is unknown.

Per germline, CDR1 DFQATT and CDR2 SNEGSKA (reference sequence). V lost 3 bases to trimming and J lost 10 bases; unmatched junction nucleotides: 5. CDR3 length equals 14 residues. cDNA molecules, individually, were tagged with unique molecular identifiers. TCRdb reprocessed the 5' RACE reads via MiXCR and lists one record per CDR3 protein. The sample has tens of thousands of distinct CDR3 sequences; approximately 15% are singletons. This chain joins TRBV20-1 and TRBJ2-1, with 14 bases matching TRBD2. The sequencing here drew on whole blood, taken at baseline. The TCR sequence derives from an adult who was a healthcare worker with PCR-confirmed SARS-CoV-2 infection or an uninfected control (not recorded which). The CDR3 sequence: CSASWTSGRREQFF. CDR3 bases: TGCAGTGCTAGTTGGACTAGCGGGAGGAGGGAGCAGTTCTTC.